This T cell receptor beta chain was captured in a study of post-analysis software for immune sequencing data (dated by TCRdb to the mid-2010s). In terms of the full investigation: Recorded disease courses included relapsing-remitting, secondary progressive and progressive-relapsing multiple sclerosis, with some patients lacking subtype annotation. The patient repertoires were compared against 10 to 12 previously published healthy control repertoires obtained from donors aged about 6 to 27 years. A subset of samples was prepared in parallel using single-end sample barcoding, then pooled and co-amplified after Illumina adapter ligation. Here is what the overall study found, with its caveats: The control group was slightly older than the multiple sclerosis patient group. Compared with controls, multiple sclerosis patients had significantly lower normalized Chao1 diversity, a finding suggesting substantial peripheral T-cell clonal expansion. When samples were clustered directly using the F measure, samples prepared in the same batch co-clustered strongly, which prompted a batch-effect correction. Four to six TRBV segments, including TRBV5-6, TRBV5-1 and TRBV20-1, were significantly more frequent in patients than controls.

CDR1 is given as MNHEY and CDR2 as SVGAGI, both from the germline V gene. Taken from cysteine to phenylalanine, the CDR3 has 16 residues. Only the CDR3 portion is preserved as DNA: 48 bases, with reading frame beginning at the first base. Compared with germline, V lacks 0 bases and J lacks 0 bases; bases without a gene match: 0. Note on this clonotype: Which antigen it targets is not known. Base qualities were left out, and no much larger clone turns up one base away.

The library was produced with PCR. The sample was run on an Illumina HiSeq 2500. To reduce PCR and sequencing biases, unique molecular identifiers were incorporated into the TCR beta cDNA libraries. Per 1 to 10 million input T cells, approximately 500,000 cDNA molecules were obtained, such that each molecule approximated one T cell. The patient libraries were prepared and sequenced with the same protocol used for the earlier healthy control dataset. Samples belonging to the same batch were prepared together, multiplexed and sequenced on a shared HiSeq lane. Per the authors' processing: MIGEC handled the raw barcoded reads, throwing out single-read molecular identifier groups before consensus assembly and CDR3 extraction. VDJtools was used for post-analysis of the clonotype tables, with diversity normalized by down-sampling every dataset to the smallest sample size. To correct batch-related cross-sample contamination, repertoire overlap clustering matched CDR3 amino acid sequences but not nucleotide sequences. TCRdb trimmed public reads at Q25 via fastp, called clones via MiXCR and kept in-frame beta chains. Rows merge per CDR3 protein into single entries with the most common DNA and genes. The V and J calls and clone size come from TCRdb's table, not from the authors' own analysis. The sample has roughly 540,000 distinct CDR3 sequences on record, around 36% of them singletons. The ten largest clonotypes hold 6% of the sample.

TCR beta repertoires were profiled from peripheral blood of 13 young patients with multiple sclerosis to demonstrate the VDJtools post-analysis software. The multiple sclerosis patients were children and adolescents ranging in age from roughly 6 to 16 years. The chain is encoded by TRBV6-5 joined to TRBJ2-5; 11 junctional bases match TRBD2. The TCR comes from a girl under 18 with multiple sclerosis. Sequenced sample: blood. For the CDR3, the sequence is CASSYSGLADQETQYF. The nucleotide sequence reads as follows: TGTGCCAGCAGTTACTCGGGACTAGCGGACCAAGAGACCCAGTACTTC.